This T cell receptor (beta chain) comes out of a study of T cells in Graves' hyperthyroidism and ophthalmopathy. This clonotype was observed a few times. Antigen specificity is unknown. Study-wide results and limits: Before onset, ophthalmopathy was predicted by the model a median about six months earlier. Classification by a 13 V-J model distinguished ophthalmopathy from stable hyperthyroidism.

The patients, who ranged from 18 to 65 in age, presented with newly diagnosed hyperthyroidism lasting under 2 months. On the basis of clinical symptoms, serum thyroxine and TRAb, thyroid ultrasound and orbital computed tomography, diagnoses were made. There were TCR beta CDR3 regions amplified from RNA transcripts. Carried out on the TCR CDR3, a first-round RT-PCR used the HTBI primer set. MiXCR was run by TCRdb on the multiplex PCR reads, yielding one entry per CDR3 protein. This repertoire shows about 480,000 distinct CDR3 sequences, approximately 15% found once; its top ten account for around 17%. This CDR3 is 14 amino acids long. J lost 5 bases, V lost 3 bases, and 4 bases had no gene match. Germline values: CDR1 MNHEY, CDR2 SVGAGI.

The specimen was blood. V usage is TRBV6-5 and J usage is TRBJ2-1; TRBD1 matches at 7 bases. The sequence came from a woman aged 18-30 years with Graves' hyperthyroidism. The CDR3 bases are TGTGCCAGCAGTTATTATGACAGGGACAATGAGCAGTTCTTC. This translates into CASSYYDRDNEQFF.